The source of this TCR beta chain is a study of regulatory T cells in long-lasting Graves disease (dated by TCRdb to the early 2020s). Regarding the study in general: Persistent Graves' disease was defined as persistently positive TSH receptor autoantibodies together with antithyroid drug treatment for over 5 years. Patients with persistent Graves' disease were compared with patients with newly diagnosed Graves' disease using TCR sequencing and RNA sequencing of peripheral blood. The study was conducted in China and was registered as a clinical trial. TCR sequencing covered some 13 persistent and some 20 newly diagnosed Graves' disease patients, about 35 samples in total. On average, persistent Graves' disease patients in the clinical cohort had been on antithyroid drugs for eight to twelve years. What the research found in general, with its limitations: Persistent disease showed preferential use of TRBV28, TRBJ1-2 and TRBJ2-5, whereas newly diagnosed disease favored TRBV20-1 and TRBJ2-1. As a limitation, the authors acknowledged that the small sample size may reduce accuracy. More public clonotypes were shared among persistent patients (around 2,600) than among newly diagnosed patients (just under 1,000). Peripheral blood alone was examined, since thyroid tissue, which constituted the primary lesion, could not be accessed. Compared with newly diagnosed patients, persistent Graves' disease patients had lower TCR Shannon entropy and fewer highly expanded clones, which suggests clonal expansion. Sequencing and analysis were restricted to the TCR beta chain.

The label giving this sample's time point can be read as: persistent/refractory GD, antithyroid drugs over 5 years with positive TRAb. RNA was extracted from PBMCs in TRIzol for both TCR sequencing and RNA sequencing. The diagnosis of Graves' disease followed American Thyroid Association guidelines. The patients came from an endocrinology department in Xi'an, China. From each patient, around 8.3 milliliters of peripheral blood was collected into an EDTA anticoagulant tube. Ficoll Paque Plus density gradient separation was used to isolate PBMCs, and no additional T cell sorting was done. An Agilent 2100 Bioanalyzer and agarose gel were used to check RNA quality, while a NanoDrop 2000 measured RNA concentration. The germline V gene yields SQVTM for CDR1 and ANQGSEA for CDR2. The CDR3 goes from the cysteine to the phenylalanine over 13 residues. Only CDR3 DNA is held: 39 bases, read in frame from base 1.

Library preparation employed multiplex PCR. The data were produced on an Illumina HiSeq 4000. To build TCR beta libraries, CDR3 regions were amplified by Arm-PCR using iRepertoire HTBI primers. Gel purification was performed on PCR products prior to sequencing. The paper's processing steps were these. Gene usage analysis of CDR3 amino acid clonotypes used the 50 to 70 TRBV and 14 to 15 TRBJ segments found across samples. Filtered high-quality paired reads were merged into contigs using COPE and FqMerger. BLAST was used to align contigs to the IMGT TRBV, TRBD and TRBJ reference genes, and CDR3 was defined following IMGT. Any clonotype with a frequency above 0.1% was classified as a highly expanded clone. Shannon entropy was used to measure repertoire diversity, and the Gini coefficient was used to measure V-J evenness. Clonotypes shared by more than one individual were considered public. The raw public data were reprocessed by TCRdb itself: fastp quality trimming at Q25, MiXCR clonotype calling, in-frame beta chains only. Each entry is one CDR3 protein sequence, shown with its most common DNA and genes. The V and J calls were determined by TCRdb, not by the authors. A total of 650,000 to 700,000 distinct CDR3 sequences appear in this sample, about 32% of them only once. Of the sample, 35% to 55% falls within the top ten clones.

This clonotype was recorded a few times. Its antigen target is currently unknown. Base qualities are not at hand, and no much larger clone is one base apart. Here the sequenced sample was peripheral blood mononuclear cells (PBMCs), taken when the disease was refractory, from a patient treated with antithyroid drugs. This clonotype was sampled from a female donor with Graves disease. The V and J genes are TRBV29-1 and TRBJ2-7; no D segment can be confidently identified. The sequenced DNA is TGCAGTGCTCGTGGCGGCCTATCCTACGAGCAGTACTTC. This codes for CSARGGLSYEQYF.